The entry below describes one T cell receptor (beta chain). This record comes from a study of OX40 agonist ivuxolimab in advanced cancers. TCRdb's copy holds only in-frame clones and misses some; the assay was immunoSEQ multiplex PCR. The table includes fewer than 80,000 clones, 75% to 90% detected once. The germline gives CDR1 SGHKS, CDR2 YYEKEE (reference sequence). V lost 0 bases, J lost 0 bases, and 9 bases lay in between. The CDR3 totals 16 residues. The source is an adult with an advanced solid tumor such as melanoma, head and neck, liver or kidney cancer. The chain uses TRBV5-5 and TRBJ1-4; TRBD1 might be the D (5 bases). Sequencing was performed on CD4+ or CD8+ T cells sorted from blood, taken in a trial of the OX40 agonist ivuxolimab. The CDR3 sequence: CASSLGDSATNEKLFF. The CDR3 DNA follows: TGTGCCAGCAGCTTGGGTGACAGTGCAACTAATGAAAAACTGTTTTTT.